The 12 T cell receptor beta chains below were found in one sample sequenced in a study of blood T cell repertoires in COVID-19. Only in-frame clones appear in the TCRdb table, and some are missing; sequencing was by immunoSEQ multiplex PCR. The sample records 50,000 to 70,000 clones, 72% being singletons. The sequencing input was PBMCs or T cells enriched from blood (not recorded which). The receptors here all came from a woman aged 55-70 years who had been exposed to COVID-19.

The chain links TRBV5-4 to TRBJ1-3, with D maybe TRBD1 (5 bases). Between the trimmed V and J ends, which lost 2 bases and 0 bases, there was a span of 6 bases. This CDR3 comprises 14 residues. Looked up from germline, CDR1 is SGHNT and CDR2 is YYREEE (reference sequence). CDR3 sequence (DNA): TGTGCCAGCAGCTTACAGGACTCTGGAAACACCATATATTTT. Amino acid sequence: CASSLQDSGNTIYF.

The rearrangement uses TRBV5-1 and TRBJ2-7, with TRBD1 matching over 7 bases. The CDR3 loop spans 15 amino acids. V lost 0 bases to trimming and J lost 7 bases; unmatched junction nucleotides: 10. Germline V gene data show CDR1 as SGHRS and CDR2 as YFSETQ. CDR3: CASSLVLGDRREQYF. CDR3 bases: TGCGCCAGCAGCTTGGTCCTTGGGGACAGAAGGGAGCAGTACTTC.

The chain couples TRBV28 to TRBJ1-1; a weak D match, TRBD1 (5 bases). CDR1 MDHEN and CDR2 SYDVKM come from the germline V gene. The length of the CDR3 is 12 residues. Deletions cut 2 bases from V and 9 bases from J, with 10 bases between. The CDR3 DNA is TGTGCCAGCAGTTTAACAGGATCGAAAGCTTTCTTT. It specifies CASSLTGSKAFF.

The gene calls are TRBV29-1 and TRBJ2-1, with 7 bases that match TRBD2. Germline V gene lookup returns CDR1 SQVTM and CDR2 ANQGSEA. The CDR3 runs 14 residues. With V trimmed by 8 bases and J by 8 bases, 15 bases remained unmatched. The CDR3: CSTISGGTMDEQFF. The CDR3 DNA is TGCAGCACAATATCGGGTGGGACTATGGATGAGCAGTTCTTC.

The chain links TRBV10-2 to TRBJ2-2, with 14 bases matching TRBD2. With V trimmed by 6 bases and J by 6 bases, 3 bases remained unmatched. Germline lookup yields CDR1 WSHSY and CDR2 SAAADI. The CDR3 extends over 15 amino acids. CDR3 amino acids: CASRGLAGVPGELFF. The CDR3, as DNA: TGCGCCAGCAGGGGACTAGCGGGGGTGCCCGGGGAGCTGTTTTTT.

This clone occurred once. CDR3 protein: CASTDFDRLGTGELFF. DNA of the CDR3: TGTGCCAGCACCGACTTTGACAGGCTAGGAACCGGGGAGCTGTTTTTT. The J gene is TRBJ2-2, the V gene TRBV27, with D possibly matching TRBD1 (6 bases). V gave up 7 bases and J gave up 5 bases, with 20 bases separating them. The germline V gene encodes CDR1 MNHEY and CDR2 SMNVEV (reference sequence). CDR3 length equals 16 residues.

The genes are TRBV19 and TRBJ1-2; 9 positions match TRBD1. V lost 1 base, J lost 2 bases, and 2 bases stayed unmatched. The germline V gene has CDR1 LNHDA and CDR2 SQIVND (reference sequence). The CDR3 spans 15 residues. The CDR3 is CASSIVGTGNYGYTF. CDR3 nucleotide sequence: TGTGCCAGTAGTATAGTCGGGACAGGGAACTATGGCTACACCTTC.

The V gene is TRBV5-1, the J gene TRBJ1-2; 10 nucleotides match TRBD1. Looked up from germline, CDR1 is SGHRS and CDR2 is YFSETQ. This CDR3 is 14 amino acids long. V shed 0 bases and J 6 bases; nucleotides not matched to a gene: 2. Here the CDR3 reads CASSLGDRGDGYTF. The CDR3 DNA reads TGCGCCAGCAGCTTGGGGGACAGGGGCGATGGCTACACCTTC.

The sample holds a few counts of this clone. V usage is TRBV7-2 and J usage is TRBJ1-2; D gene unclear. Trimming cost V 3 bases and J 3 bases, with 14 bases left between them. The CDR3 loop spans 15 amino acids. CDR1 and CDR2 (germline): SGHTA, FQGNSA. The CDR3 DNA sequence: TGTGCCAGCAGCTTCGGGGTCGGGATGGACTATGGCTACACCTTC. Its translation: CASSFGVGMDYGYTF.

The chain couples TRBV28 to TRBJ1-2, with 8 positions matching TRBD1. V shed 5 bases, J shed 0 bases, and the junction held 11 bases outside the gene matches. Germline V gene data show CDR1 as MDHEN and CDR2 as SYDVKM. This CDR3 comprises 17 residues. This CDR3 reads CASSPWTGQDANYGYTF. The CDR3 nucleotides read TGTGCCAGCAGTCCCTGGACAGGGCAGGATGCTAACTATGGCTACACCTTC.

In nucleotides, the CDR3 is TGCGCCAGCAGCCAAGATCGGGGAGGCACTGAAGCTTTCTTT. This gives the protein CASSQDRGGTEAFF. J is TRBJ1-1 and V is TRBV4-3; D gene ambiguous. The V gene lost 0 bases and the J gene lost 4 bases, with 9 bases spanning the gap. Germline CDR1 and CDR2: LGHNA and YSLEER. The CDR3 contains 14 residues.

This chain links TRBV5-4 with TRBJ2-7; TRBD2 agrees at 13 bases. The CDR3 contains 17 residues. J lost 0 bases, V lost 3 bases, and 6 bases had no gene match. Per the germline V gene, CDR1 is SGHNT and CDR2 is YYREEE (reference sequence). The DNA of the CDR3 is TGTGCCAGCAGCTCGGGACTAGCGGGACTCTTCTCCTACGAGCAGTACTTC. Translating gives CASSSGLAGLFSYEQYF.